This T cell receptor (beta chain) was sequenced for a study of beta chain features in type 1 diabetes. The study, taken as a whole, reports: Possible PCR preference for shorter templates applied equally to patients and controls. All four CD4+ subsets of Type 1 diabetes patients contained TCRB CDR3s that were moderately but significantly shorter.

The authors reverse transcribed all of the isolated RNA, so sequencing captured expressed TCRB transcripts. Naive, central memory and regulatory T cell samples produced a mean of about 3.5 million reads. Clones were read by immunoSEQ multiplex PCR, and TCRdb kept only the in-frame ones, dropping some. The sample shows 200,000 to 300,000 clones, 11% of them seen only once. J lost 2 bases, V lost 5 bases, and 4 bases had no gene match. The CDR3 spans 14 residues. Germline V gene sequence: CDR1 SGHTA, CDR2 FQGNSA. This clone occurred a few times. Its target is unknown. By way of CD45RO/CCR7/CD25/CD127/CD95/CD27, the CD4+ regulatory, stem cell-like memory, central memory and naive cells were sorted. Purity exceeded 95% in all sorted populations.

The chain employs TRBV7-2 and TRBJ2-7; 9 bases line up with TRBD2. The sequenced sample consisted of naive CD4+ T cells from blood. The sequence derives from a man aged 30 to 39 with type 1 diabetes. The chain's CDR3 is CASSRTSVAYEQYF. The CDR3, as DNA: TGTGCCAGCAGCAGGACTAGCGTAGCCTACGAGCAGTACTTC.